This T cell receptor (beta chain) was captured by sequencing in a study of control samples from healthy donors and cancer patients. Clones were sequenced by immunoSEQ multiplex PCR, and TCRdb holds only the in-frame ones, with some missing. The sample carries 70,000 to 90,000 clones, about 95% recorded once. The sample taken for sequencing was blood. The receptor was derived from a woman in her thirties or forties in good health.

The CDR3, as DNA: TGCGCCAGCGCCCAGACTAGCGGACCCGCGGGCGAGCAGTACTTC. Protein: CASAQTSGPAGEQYF. The J gene is TRBJ2-7, the V gene TRBV5-1, with TRBD2 matching over 9 bases. V lost 7 bases to trimming and J lost 6 bases; unmatched junction nucleotides: 14. The CDR3 runs to 15 residues. Germline loops: CDR1 SGHRS, CDR2 YFSETQ.